This entry lists 12 T cell receptor beta chains sequenced from one sample in a study of OX40 agonist ivuxolimab in advanced cancers. Only in-frame clones appear in the TCRdb table, and some are missing; sequencing was by immunoSEQ multiplex PCR. The sample has about 15,000 clones; about 81% are singletons. Specimen: CD4+ or CD8+ T cells sorted from blood, collected in a trial of the OX40 agonist ivuxolimab. These receptors all come from an adult with an advanced solid tumor such as melanoma, head and neck, liver or kidney cancer.

The rearrangement links TRBV4-1 to TRBJ2-3, with 12 nucleotides matching TRBD2. The CDR3 is made up of 19 amino acids. CDR1 and CDR2 from the germline V gene are MGHRA and YSYEKL. V trimming: 0 bases; J trimming: 5 bases; junction bases outside the gene matches: 12. In nucleotides, the CDR3 is TGCGCCAGCAGCCAAGATAGTGGGGGACTAGCGGGTACAGAAGATACGCAGTATTTT. This encodes CASSQDSGGLAGTEDTQYF.

This clone is labeled as medium-sized. The CDR3 DNA reads TGCGCCAGCAGCCTAGGGGGGAGTTTCCTGTTTTTT. This sequence encodes CASSLGGSFLFF. The chain carries TRBV4-1 and TRBJ1-4, with a tentative D call TRBD1 (6 bases). Germline V gene sequence: CDR1 MGHRA, CDR2 YSYEKL. The CDR3 is made up of 12 amino acids. The germline V and J ends were trimmed by 4 bases and 14 bases, with 14 bases remaining between them.

The J gene is TRBJ1-5, the V gene TRBV27, with D unresolved. The length of the CDR3 is 13 residues. Germline V gene lookup returns CDR1 MNHEY and CDR2 SMNVEV (reference sequence). V was pared by 0 bases and J by 5 bases, with 5 bases between. The CDR3 DNA is TGTGCCAGCAGTTTATCTGGCGATCAGCCCCAGCATTTT. Its translation is CASSLSGDQPQHF.

V and J are TRBV19 and TRBJ1-1; 7 positions match TRBD1. Germline trimming cut 5 bases from V and 3 bases from J; bases unmatched to any gene: 9. The CDR3 totals 15 residues. In germline, CDR1 is LNHDA, CDR2 SQIVND (reference sequence). The CDR3 sequence: CASSVQTGKDTEAFF. CDR3 sequence (DNA): TGTGCCAGTAGTGTACAGACAGGGAAAGACACTGAAGCTTTCTTT.

V gene TRBV4-1 combines with J gene TRBJ1-1; TRBD1 is a possible D gene (5 bases). The CDR3 loop spans 15 amino acids. V was shortened by 4 bases and J by 1 base, with 13 bases between the two germline ends. Germline lookup yields CDR1 MGHRA and CDR2 YSYEKL. The CDR3 coding sequence is TGCGCCAGCAGCCCCTCGGACACCTCGAACACTGAAGCTTTCTTT. Amino acids: CASSPSDTSNTEAFF.

This chain links TRBV11-2 with TRBJ1-4, with TRBD1 matching 11 bases. The CDR3 contains 16 residues. Losses at the gene ends were 1 base for V and 5 bases for J; bases not matched to a gene: 3. The germline CDR1 and CDR2 sequences are SGHAT and FQNNGV. This CDR3 reads CASSLADRGPNEKLFF. The CDR3 DNA is TGTGCCAGCAGCTTAGCGGACAGGGGGCCAAATGAAAAACTGTTTTTT.

This chain links TRBV18 with TRBJ2-7, with D hard to call. The V end was cut by 3 bases, the J end by 2 bases, with 11 bases between. Germline loops: CDR1 KGHSH, CDR2 LQKENI. This CDR3 has 14 residues. CDR3 in DNA: TGTGCCAGCTCACCCTTTGGGTCGACCTACGAGCAGTACTTC. It yields the protein CASSPFGSTYEQYF.

This rearrangement joins TRBV2 to TRBJ1-1, with 8 bases fitting TRBD1. V shed 7 bases and J 5 bases; nucleotides not matched to a gene: 6. The CDR3 has 13 residues. Germline values: CDR1 SNHLY, CDR2 FYNNEI. The CDR3 loop is CASMRQGWTEAFF. Written as DNA, the CDR3 is TGTGCCAGCATGCGACAGGGGTGGACTGAAGCTTTCTTT.

The J gene is TRBJ2-3, the V gene TRBV9; D is ambiguous. V gave up 1 base and J gave up 3 bases, with 9 bases separating them. The germline CDR1 and CDR2 sequences are SGDLS and YYNGEE. This CDR3 has 14 amino acids. CDR3 sequence: CASSVSRVTDTQYF. The CDR3 nucleotides read TGTGCCAGCAGCGTATCTAGGGTTACAGATACGCAGTATTTT.

The chain combines TRBV5-4 with TRBJ1-3; D gene ambiguous. The CDR3 extends over 16 amino acids. Germline V lookup: CDR1 SGHNT, CDR2 YYREEE (reference sequence). Trimming removed 5 bases from V and 4 bases from J, with 19 bases in between. In DNA, the CDR3 is TGTGCCAGCAGATTCCGGGAGAGCGGAGAGGGAAACACCATATATTTT. It is translated as CASRFRESGEGNTIYF.

The rearrangement joins TRBV2 to TRBJ1-5; D not certain. Germline V gene sequence: CDR1 SNHLY, CDR2 FYNNEI. Trimming left V 2 bases short and J 5 bases short, with 10 bases between. The CDR3 runs to 14 residues. CDR3 region: CASSEIGTDQPQHF. DNA for the CDR3: TGTGCCAGCAGTGAAATAGGCACAGATCAGCCCCAGCATTTT.

The V and J genes are TRBV7-8 and TRBJ2-7; possibly TRBD1 for D (8 bases). The V end was cut by 5 bases, the J end by 4 bases, with 24 bases between. Germline loops: CDR1 SGHVS, CDR2 FQNEAQ. The CDR3 spans 17 residues. DNA of the CDR3: TGTGCCAGCAGCCTCCGACAGGGGAGGGCTGGGCAGTACGAGCAGTACTTC. Translated: CASSLRQGRAGQYEQYF.